This TCR beta chain was recovered during a study of T cell responses to AZD1222 COVID-19 vaccine. Study conclusions and caveats: Nearly half of spike-specific TCRs reportedly target unmutated variant regions. Only 6 or 7 people who got AZD1222 tested seropositive at baseline. After the peak T cell response, and only then, were repertoires sampled.

As regards this clone: Its antigen remains unknown.

Clones were read by immunoSEQ multiplex PCR, and TCRdb kept only the in-frame ones, dropping some. The sample has about 120,000 clones; approximately 94% are singletons. CDR3 size: 14 residues. Trimming shortened V by 5 bases and J by 4 bases, and 12 bases separated the two germline ends. Germline CDR1 MNHEY, CDR2 SVGEGT. The receptor's source is an adult who received the AZD1222 COVID-19 vaccine. The input for sequencing was peripheral blood, taken 28 days after the second AZD1222 dose. The chain joins TRBV6-2 or TRBV6-3 to TRBJ1-3; D is undetermined. CDR3 DNA sequence: TGTGCCAGCAGTCGCTCCTCGAGGGGAAACACCATATATTTT. Translated: CASSRSSRGNTIYF.